This T cell receptor (beta chain) was sequenced in a study of T-cell memory formation after mild COVID-19. Overall study context: TCR clusters were mostly confined to one donor each.

Findings and limits, study-wide: Balance between CD4 and CD8 was seen in clones contracting day 15 to 85, and a CD4+ lean was seen in later expanders. Researchers found some responding clones in pre-infection memory, a sign that cross-reactive memory joined.

TCRdb reprocessed the 5' RACE reads with MiXCR, giving one entry per CDR3 protein. The sample comprises about 470,000 distinct CDR3 sequences, 18% of which are singletons, and over 9% rests with the top ten. On this clonotype itself: What it recognizes is unknown.

The TCR sequence derives from an adult woman who had mild COVID-19 (a few samples of this study predate the infection). Cell type and time point are not known. The sequenced sample consisted of PBMCs or a T cell subset sorted from them (not recorded which).

In nucleotides, the CDR3 is TGCGCCAGCAGCCATGATCTAAGGGGAGGCAATCAGCCCCAGCATTTT. Protein sequence: CASSHDLRGGNQPQHF. The chain has TRBV4-3 and TRBJ1-5; weak D call: TRBD1 (5 bases). The V end lost 3 bases, the J end lost 2 bases, and 14 bases lay between the germline ends. The CDR3 sequence is 16 residues long. Germline V lookup: CDR1 LGHNA, CDR2 YSLEER.